These 9 T cell receptor beta chains share one sample of origin, sequenced in a study of post-analysis software for immune sequencing data. Study-level findings and limits: TRBV5-6, TRBV5-1 and TRBV20-1 were among roughly five TRBV segments more frequent in patients than controls.

Unique molecular identifiers were carried by the TCR beta cDNA libraries. TCRdb re-analysed the PCR reads in MiXCR, keeping a single row per CDR3 protein. The sample records 150,000 to 200,000 distinct CDR3 sequences, approximately 31% being singletons. Their antigens remain unidentified. Sequenced material: blood. These receptor sequences come from a girl between 10 and 17 years old with multiple sclerosis.

V and J are TRBV20-1 and TRBJ2-1; D perhaps matches TRBD2 (6 bases). The end of the DNA fits TRBJ2-7 better, so the J call may be wrong. Germline CDR1 and CDR2: DFQATT and SNEGSKA (reference sequence). The CDR3 is 16 amino acids. CDR3 DNA sequence: TGCAGTGCACGTCCAACCCTAGCGCACTCCTACAATGAGCAGTACTTC. Amino acids: CSARPTLAHSYNEQYF.

This clonotype occurred a few times. The chain employs TRBV20-1 and TRBJ1-2, with 7 bases lining up with TRBD1. Germline CDR1 DFQATT, CDR2 SNEGSKA (reference sequence). The CDR3 is 12 amino acids. The V segment lost 3 bases and the J segment 6 bases; nucleotides outside the gene matches: 4. The CDR3 DNA sequence: TGCAGTGCTAGCATTGGACAGGATGGCTACACCTTC. Translated: CSASIGQDGYTF.

The chain couples TRBV12-3 or TRBV12-4 to TRBJ2-7; 9 bases are shared with TRBD1. This CDR3 contains 15 residues. Unmatched junction bases numbered 7, after V lost 1 base and J lost 6 bases. CDR3 sequence (DNA): TGTGCCAGCAGTTTAGGGGGGACAGGGACGGTCGAGCAGTACTTC. Translated: CASSLGGTGTVEQYF.

The rearrangement uses TRBV5-1 and TRBJ2-7; 11 bases fit TRBD2. The V gene's germline CDR1 is SGHRS and CDR2 YFSETQ. This CDR3 spans 15 amino acids. Trimming took 5 bases from V and 3 from J; bases not matched to a gene: 7. The CDR3 region is CASRLGLAVIYEQYF. DNA for the CDR3: TGCGCCAGCAGGCTGGGACTAGCGGTGATCTACGAGCAGTACTTC.

This clonotype was picked up a small number of times. The V gene is TRBV7-2, the J gene TRBJ2-7; maybe TRBD2 (6 bases). The V and J ends lost 6 bases and 3 bases respectively, with 9 bases between them. The CDR3 has 12 residues. The V gene's germline CDR1 is SGHTA and CDR2 FQGNSA. CDR3 sequence: CASRSGGYEQYF. DNA for the CDR3: TGTGCCAGCAGGTCCGGGGGCTACGAGCAGTACTTC.

This clonotype was found many times. The rearrangement joins TRBV7-2 to TRBJ2-7; a possible D gene is TRBD2 (6 bases). V was clipped by 0 bases and J by 4 bases, with 13 bases between them. The CDR3 extends over 15 amino acids. The germline V gene encodes CDR1 SGHTA and CDR2 FQGNSA. This CDR3 reads CASSLAVGGGYEQYF. The CDR3, as DNA: TGTGCCAGCAGCTTAGCGGTTGGAGGAGGGTACGAGCAGTACTTC. Based on the CDR3 plus reference TRBV7-2 and TRBJ2-7, the full variable domain is GAGVSQSPSNKVTEKGKDVELRCDPISGHTALYWYRQSLGQGLEFLIYFQGNSAPDKSGLPSDRFSAERTGGSVSTLTIQRTQQEDSAVYLCASSLAVGGGYEQYFGPGTRLTVT.

The chain employs TRBV28 and TRBJ2-1; 11 bases are shared with TRBD2. Germline V gene lookup returns CDR1 MDHEN and CDR2 SYDVKM. CDR3 length: 18 amino acids. With V trimmed by 4 bases and J by 3 bases, 11 bases remained unmatched. CDR3 amino acids: CASSSDGLAGPFYNEQFF. The CDR3 DNA sequence: TGTGCCAGCAGTTCCGACGGACTAGCGGGTCCCTTCTACAATGAGCAGTTCTTC.

The chain uses TRBV6-5 and TRBJ2-3; D gene unclear. Deletions cut 5 bases from V and 4 bases from J, with 13 bases between. From germline, CDR1 is MNHEY and CDR2 SVGAGI. There are 14 residues in the CDR3. In nucleotides, the CDR3 is TGTGCCAGCAGTGATAGGTTTACCGCAGATACGCAGTATTTT. This gives the protein CASSDRFTADTQYF.

There are a few counts of this clonotype. This sequence joins TRBV20-1 and TRBJ1-1; D remains ambiguous. The CDR3 consists of 13 residues. V was shortened by 1 base and J by 1 base, with 7 bases between the two germline ends. Germline lookup yields CDR1 DFQATT and CDR2 SNEGSKA (reference sequence). The CDR3 DNA is TGCAGTGCTAGAGGACGGGAGAACACTGAAGCTTTCTTT. Encoded protein: CSARGRENTEAFF.